Listed below are T cell receptor beta chains from one sample, sequenced in a study of blood T cell repertoires in COVID-19. Using immunoSEQ multiplex PCR, the repertoire was profiled, and TCRdb retains in-frame clones only, with some absent. The sample carries under 400,000 clones, over 75% recorded once. The sequenced sample consisted of PBMCs or T cells enriched from blood (not recorded which). The receptors come from a man aged 35-49 years in a cohort exposed to, infected with or recovered from COVID-19 (not recorded which). The CDR3 runs from the conserved cysteine through the conserved F or W. A D gene is named only where the DNA matches it firmly. Size is omitted from some rows. Given values are once, few, many or a class for expanded clones.

abundance: -
j_gene: TRBJ2-2
v_gene: TRBV4-2
d_gene: -
CDR3aa: CASSPRAVPELFF
CDR3nt: TGTGCCAGCAGCCCCCGTGCGGTCCCGGAGCTGTTTTTT

abundance: -
j_gene: TRBJ2-1
v_gene: TRBV5-4
d_gene: -
CDR3aa: CASSSDFFNEQFF
CDR3nt: TGTGCCAGCAGCTCGGACTTTTTCAATGAGCAGTTCTTC

abundance: -
j_gene: TRBJ1-2
v_gene: TRBV14
d_gene: TRBD1
CDR3aa: CASSRQGSNYGYTF
CDR3nt: TGTGCCAGCAGTCGACAGGGGTCTAACTATGGCTACACCTTC

abundance: -
j_gene: TRBJ2-1
v_gene: TRBV6-5
d_gene: TRBD2
CDR3aa: CASSRASGRRNEQFF
CDR3nt: TGTGCCAGCAGTAGAGCTAGCGGGAGGAGGAATGAGCAGTTCTTC

abundance: -
j_gene: TRBJ2-7
v_gene: TRBV5-6
d_gene: TRBD2
CDR3aa: CASSLPSGGPFYEQYF
CDR3nt: TGTGCCAGCAGCTTGCCGAGCGGGGGTCCTTTCTACGAGCAGTACTTC

abundance: few
j_gene: TRBJ1-3
v_gene: TRBV4-1
d_gene: TRBD1
CDR3aa: CASSHTGGPGNTIYF
CDR3nt: TGCGCCAGCAGCCATACAGGGGGTCCTGGAAACACCATATATTTT

abundance: -
j_gene: TRBJ2-2
v_gene: TRBV3-1/TRBV3-2
d_gene: TRBD1
CDR3aa: CASSQRTGGTTGELFF
CDR3nt: TGTGCCAGCAGCCAGAGGACAGGGGGCACTACCGGGGAGCTGTTTTTT

abundance: -
j_gene: TRBJ2-1
v_gene: TRBV19
d_gene: TRBD2
CDR3aa: CASSIGISGGLNEQFF
CDR3nt: TGTGCCAGTAGTATAGGGATTAGCGGGGGACTTAATGAGCAGTTCTTC

abundance: -
j_gene: TRBJ2-2
v_gene: TRBV7-6
d_gene: -
CDR3aa: CASSWGHLTGELFF
CDR3nt: TGTGCCAGCAGCTGGGGGCACCTCACCGGGGAGCTGTTTTTT

abundance: -
j_gene: TRBJ1-4
v_gene: TRBV27
d_gene: -
CDR3aa: CASSRTPQGATYLGEKLFF
CDR3nt: TGTGCCAGCAGTCGAACCCCCCAGGGTGCTACCTATCTTGGTGAAAAACTGTTTTTT

abundance: -
j_gene: TRBJ2-2
v_gene: TRBV3-1/TRBV3-2
d_gene: -
CDR3aa: CASSPHSAGTGELFF
CDR3nt: TGTGCCAGCAGCCCCCATAGCGCGGGCACCGGGGAGCTGTTTTTT

abundance: -
j_gene: TRBJ2-5
v_gene: TRBV10-3
d_gene: TRBD1
CDR3aa: CAISKTGGSEETQYF
CDR3nt: TGTGCCATCAGTAAGACAGGGGGCTCGGAAGAGACCCAGTACTTC

abundance: -
j_gene: TRBJ2-3
v_gene: TRBV11-1
d_gene: -
CDR3aa: CASSLGGLADTQYF
CDR3nt: TGTGCCAGCAGCTTAGGAGGGCTCGCAGATACGCAGTATTTT

abundance: -
j_gene: TRBJ2-7
v_gene: TRBV18
d_gene: TRBD1
CDR3aa: CASSPPGTGVEQYF
CDR3nt: TGTGCCAGCTCACCGCCCGGGACAGGGGTCGAGCAGTACTTC

abundance: -
j_gene: TRBJ1-2
v_gene: TRBV27
d_gene: TRBD1
CDR3aa: CASSQRPGQLYGYTF
CDR3nt: TGTGCCAGCAGTCAAAGACCGGGACAGTTATATGGCTACACCTTC

abundance: -
j_gene: TRBJ2-1
v_gene: TRBV7-3
d_gene: TRBD2
CDR3aa: CASSFGSGMANEQFF
CDR3nt: TGTGCCAGCAGCTTCGGTAGCGGGATGGCCAATGAGCAGTTCTTC

abundance: -
j_gene: TRBJ2-5
v_gene: TRBV30
d_gene: -
CDR3aa: CAWSPRFGETQYF
CDR3nt: TGTGCCTGGAGTCCGCGATTCGGGGAGACCCAGTACTTC

abundance: -
j_gene: TRBJ1-6
v_gene: TRBV7-9
d_gene: TRBD1
CDR3aa: CASSQGQAYSPLHF
CDR3nt: TGTGCCAGCAGCCAAGGACAGGCTTATTCACCCCTCCACTTT

abundance: once
j_gene: TRBJ1-5
v_gene: TRBV4-2
d_gene: -
CDR3aa: CASSLDAGGWQPQHF
CDR3nt: TGTGCCAGCAGCCTCGACGCAGGTGGGTGGCAGCCCCAGCATTTT

abundance: -
j_gene: TRBJ2-7
v_gene: TRBV14
d_gene: -
CDR3aa: CASSHSHEQYF
CDR3nt: TGTGCCAGCAGCCACTCTCACGAGCAGTACTTC

abundance: -
j_gene: TRBJ2-7
v_gene: TRBV5-1
d_gene: -
CDR3aa: CASSLGGPGVHEQYF
CDR3nt: TGCGCCAGCAGCTTGGGTGGGCCAGGGGTGCACGAGCAGTACTTC

abundance: -
j_gene: TRBJ1-1
v_gene: TRBV19
d_gene: -
CDR3aa: CASTLQGEAFF
CDR3nt: TGTGCCAGTACACTTCAGGGTGAAGCTTTCTTT

abundance: -
j_gene: TRBJ2-5
v_gene: TRBV2
d_gene: TRBD2
CDR3aa: CATKTSGVQETQYF
CDR3nt: TGTGCCACCAAGACTAGCGGAGTGCAAGAGACCCAGTACTTC

abundance: -
j_gene: TRBJ1-1
v_gene: TRBV5-1
d_gene: -
CDR3aa: CASSLVSGVAFF
CDR3nt: TGCGCCAGCAGCTTGGTTTCCGGGGTCGCTTTCTTT

abundance: once
j_gene: TRBJ1-3
v_gene: TRBV30
d_gene: -
CDR3aa: CAWSVAAHWAPSGNTIYF
CDR3nt: TGTGCCTGGAGTGTAGCCGCTCACTGGGCTCCCTCTGGAAACACCATATATTTT

abundance: -
j_gene: TRBJ1-3
v_gene: TRBV27
d_gene: TRBD1
CDR3aa: CASSLSNRGDPIYF
CDR3nt: TGTGCCAGCAGTTTATCCAACAGGGGTGATCCCATATATTTT

abundance: -
j_gene: TRBJ2-1
v_gene: TRBV28
d_gene: TRBD2
CDR3aa: CASSSGGIKSNEQFF
CDR3nt: TGTGCCAGCAGCTCGGGAGGGATAAAATCCAATGAGCAGTTCTTC

abundance: -
j_gene: TRBJ2-4
v_gene: TRBV10-1
d_gene: -
CDR3aa: CAISRTVAKNIQYF
CDR3nt: TGCGCCATCTCACGGACAGTAGCCAAAAACATTCAGTACTTC

abundance: -
j_gene: TRBJ2-3
v_gene: TRBV25-1
d_gene: -
CDR3aa: CASSGGVARKADTQYF
CDR3nt: TGTGCCAGCAGTGGGGGGGTGGCGCGGAAAGCAGATACGCAGTATTTT

abundance: -
j_gene: TRBJ2-1
v_gene: TRBV9
d_gene: TRBD2
CDR3aa: CASSVGGTSGWSSYNEQFF
CDR3nt: TGTGCCAGCAGCGTAGGGGGGACTAGCGGGTGGAGCTCCTACAATGAGCAGTTCTTC

abundance: -
j_gene: TRBJ1-3
v_gene: TRBV11-2
d_gene: -
CDR3aa: CASSSRGASGNTIYF
CDR3nt: TGTGCCAGCAGCTCCCGGGGGGCTTCTGGAAACACCATATATTTT

abundance: -
j_gene: TRBJ1-6
v_gene: TRBV12-2
d_gene: -
CDR3aa: CASRLTVTGTVNSPLHF
CDR3nt: TGTGCAAGTCGCCTAACGGTAACGGGGACAGTTAATTCACCCCTCCACTTT

abundance: -
j_gene: TRBJ1-6
v_gene: TRBV15
d_gene: TRBD1
CDR3aa: CATRDRGPGNNSPLHF
CDR3nt: TGTGCCACGAGGGACAGGGGGCCCGGAAATAATTCACCCCTCCACTTT

abundance: -
j_gene: TRBJ1-4
v_gene: TRBV5-1
d_gene: -
CDR3aa: CASSLDSTYNEKLFF
CDR3nt: TGCGCCAGCAGCTTGGACTCCACGTATAATGAAAAACTGTTTTTT

abundance: -
j_gene: TRBJ2-7
v_gene: TRBV28
d_gene: TRBD1
CDR3aa: CASSLRTGVYEQYF
CDR3nt: TGTGCCAGCAGTCTAAGGACAGGGGTTTACGAGCAGTACTTC

abundance: -
j_gene: TRBJ2-5
v_gene: TRBV6-5
d_gene: -
CDR3aa: CASTDWTIKGETQYF
CDR3nt: TGTGCCAGCACAGATTGGACTATAAAGGGGGAGACCCAGTACTTC

abundance: once
j_gene: TRBJ1-2
v_gene: TRBV28
d_gene: TRBD1
CDR3aa: CASNTRDRVIYGYTF
CDR3nt: TGTGCCAGCAACACGCGGGACAGGGTGATCTATGGCTACACCTTC

abundance: -
j_gene: TRBJ1-2
v_gene: TRBV28
d_gene: -
CDR3aa: CASSPYRAGYQNYGYTF
CDR3nt: TGTGCCAGCAGTCCCTACAGGGCTGGGTATCAAAACTATGGCTACACCTTC

abundance: -
j_gene: TRBJ2-7
v_gene: TRBV6-1
d_gene: -
CDR3aa: CASSVNPGTPTYEQYF
CDR3nt: TGTGCCAGCAGTGTGAATCCCGGGACACCTACCTACGAGCAGTACTTC

abundance: -
j_gene: TRBJ1-1
v_gene: TRBV18
d_gene: TRBD1
CDR3aa: CASSSNRGRDYEAFF
CDR3nt: TGTGCCAGCTCATCTAACAGGGGCCGAGACTACGAAGCTTTCTTT

abundance: -
j_gene: TRBJ1-1
v_gene: TRBV27
d_gene: TRBD1
CDR3aa: CASSSRQGSTEAFF
CDR3nt: TGTGCCAGCAGTTCCCGACAGGGATCCACTGAAGCTTTCTTT

abundance: -
j_gene: TRBJ1-1
v_gene: TRBV3-1/TRBV3-2
d_gene: TRBD1
CDR3aa: CASSADRGLTEAFF
CDR3nt: TGTGCCAGCAGCGCGGACAGGGGGCTCACTGAAGCTTTCTTT

abundance: -
j_gene: TRBJ2-1
v_gene: TRBV5-4
d_gene: TRBD2
CDR3aa: CASSLPTSGSRTYNEQFF
CDR3nt: TGTGCCAGCAGCCTACCGACTAGCGGGAGTCGAACCTACAATGAGCAGTTCTTC

abundance: -
j_gene: TRBJ2-1
v_gene: TRBV6-6
d_gene: TRBD2
CDR3aa: CASRQTSGSSGDEQFF
CDR3nt: TGTGCCAGCAGGCAGACTAGCGGGTCCTCGGGCGATGAGCAGTTCTTC

abundance: -
j_gene: TRBJ2-1
v_gene: TRBV18
d_gene: TRBD1
CDR3aa: CASSPQGTGLPHEQFF
CDR3nt: TGTGCCAGCTCACCCCAAGGGACAGGGCTTCCCCATGAGCAGTTCTTC